These 14 T cell receptor beta chains were all obtained from the same sample, sequenced in a study of blood T cells in healthy people across ages. A second PCR of roughly 7 to 11 cycles used a sample-barcoded 5' primer and a J-beta primer mix. TCRdb recomputed calls from the 5' RACE reads with MiXCR, one row per CDR3 protein. The profile covers roughly 1,500,000 distinct CDR3 sequences, with roughly 32% appearing a single time and approximately 11% taken by the ten largest. Source material: blood. The receptor set was obtained from a woman in her twenties or thirties in good health.

This chain connects TRBV7-9 to TRBJ1-1; 8 nucleotides align to TRBD1. The CDR3 consists of 20 residues. V lost 0 bases and J lost 2; bases outside the gene matches: 17. Looked up from germline, CDR1 is SEHNR and CDR2 is FQNEAQ (reference sequence). The chain's CDR3 is CASSLAGPGGQGWGNTEAFF. CDR3 DNA: TGTGCCAGCAGCTTAGCGGGTCCGGGCGGACAGGGATGGGGAAACACTGAAGCTTTCTTT.

This clonotype was seen many times. The chain joins TRBV4-2 to TRBJ2-5; 11 positions match TRBD2. The J segment lost 5 bases and the V segment lost 0 bases, leaving 2 bases of the junction unmatched. The length of the CDR3 is 15 residues. CDR1 and CDR2 (germline): LGHNA, YNFKEQ. CDR3 amino acids: CASSQETSGAETQYF. The CDR3 DNA reads TGTGCCAGCAGCCAAGAGACTAGCGGGGCGGAGACCCAGTACTTC.

J is TRBJ1-2 and V is TRBV30; TRBD1 agrees at 7 bases. Germline trimming cut 5 bases from V and 12 bases from J; bases unmatched to any gene: 12. CDR1 and CDR2 (germline): GTSNPN, SVGIG (reference sequence). CDR3 length equals 12 residues. The CDR3 reads CAWDRDLGGHTF. CDR3 bases: TGTGCCTGGGACAGGGATTTAGGGGGCCACACCTTC.

At least ten counts were recorded for this clonotype. This chain uses TRBV29-1 with TRBJ1-2, with D perhaps matching TRBD1 (6 bases). The CDR3 has 16 amino acids. Germline loops: CDR1 SQVTM, CDR2 ANQGSEA. V was pared by 3 bases and J by 5 bases, with 22 bases between. CDR3 sequence (DNA): TGCAGCGTTGATTCGGGCGGGCCGAGGGGGGAGTATGGCTACACCTTC. Translation gives CSVDSGGPRGEYGYTF.

The V gene is TRBV10-3, the J gene TRBJ2-1, with 12 bases that match TRBD1. Unmatched junction bases numbered 7, after V lost 3 bases and J lost 7 bases. This CDR3 is built from 16 residues. Germline V gene lookup returns CDR1 ENHRY and CDR2 SYGVKD. DNA for the CDR3: TGTGCCATCAGTGATGCGGGACAGGGGGCCGCTAATGAGCAGTTCTTC. Its translation is CAISDAGQGAANEQFF.

Many counts were recorded for this clonotype. The rearrangement uses TRBV29-1 and TRBJ2-7; 11 bases are shared with TRBD2. The CDR3 is made up of 15 amino acids. Looked up from germline, CDR1 is SQVTM and CDR2 is ANQGSEA. The V segment lost 6 bases and the J segment 5 bases; nucleotides outside the gene matches: 12. In DNA form, the CDR3 reads TGCAGCGTCGAGGACGGGCTAGCGGGAGGACACGAGCAGTACTTC. This codes for CSVEDGLAGGHEQYF.

This clonotype was counted ten times or more. This sequence joins TRBV12-3 or TRBV12-4 and TRBJ2-7; 7 positions match TRBD1. Germline trimming cut 5 bases from V and 3 bases from J; bases unmatched to any gene: 4. The CDR3 consists of 13 residues. The CDR3 region has the DNA TGTGCCAGCAGTCGCCGACAGGGCTACGAGCAGTACTTC. This encodes CASSRRQGYEQYF.

The rearrangement links TRBV28 to TRBJ2-1; 7 nucleotides match TRBD2. The CDR3 length is 17 residues. V lost 3 bases and J lost 1; bases outside the gene matches: 9. Germline loops: CDR1 MDHEN, CDR2 SYDVKM. The CDR3 coding sequence is TGTGCCAGCAGTTTCATAGCGGGTAAAGTGTCCTACAATGAGCAGTTCTTC. Its translation is CASSFIAGKVSYNEQFF.

This clonotype was observed a handful of times. The V gene is TRBV7-9, the J gene TRBJ1-2, with 9 bases lining up with TRBD1. The CDR3 runs to 17 residues. Germline lookup yields CDR1 SEHNR and CDR2 FQNEAQ (reference sequence). V gave up 4 bases and J gave up 6 bases; unmatched junction bases: 15. CDR3 amino acids: CASSYPRPGTGWNGYTF. In DNA form, the CDR3 reads TGTGCCAGCAGCTACCCCCGACCCGGGACAGGGTGGAATGGCTACACCTTC.

Ten or more counts support this clonotype. This chain connects TRBV10-3 to TRBJ2-7; no reliable D call. V lost 0 bases, J lost 5 bases, and 14 bases lay in between. CDR3 length: 15 amino acids. Germline V gene sequence: CDR1 ENHRY, CDR2 SYGVKD. CDR3 loop: CAISESTYSKNEQYF. Here the CDR3 DNA reads TGTGCCATCAGTGAGTCGACATACTCTAAGAACGAGCAGTACTTC.

The chain carries TRBV6-5 and TRBJ2-5; D perhaps matches TRBD1 (6 bases). V gave up 6 bases and J gave up 11 bases, with 19 bases separating them. CDR1 and CDR2 (germline): MNHEY, SVGAGI. The CDR3 is 13 residues long. The CDR3 here is CASRGQLTYKQYF. CDR3 DNA sequence: TGTGCCAGCAGAGGACAGCTTACCTACAAGCAGTACTTC.

This clonotype was picked up a small number of times. This chain joins TRBV24-1 and TRBJ2-7, with D possibly matching TRBD1 (7 bases). The CDR3 extends over 16 amino acids. Looked up from germline, CDR1 is KGHDR and CDR2 is SFDVKD. Trimming cost V 4 bases and J 6 bases, with 21 bases left between them. CDR3 in amino acids: CATSDYLDREVREQYF. In DNA form, the CDR3 reads TGTGCCACCAGTGACTACTTAGACAGGGAGGTGCGCGAGCAGTACTTC.

The V and J genes are TRBV2 and TRBJ2-7, with D tentatively TRBD1 or TRBD2 (5 bases each). Germline CDR1 is SNHLY and CDR2 is FYNNEI. This CDR3 region has 13 residues. The ends were cut back, 7 bases at V and 6 bases at J, with 16 bases in the middle. The CDR3 DNA sequence: TGTGCCAGCACTGGGACGGACGGCGGCGAGCAGTACTTC. Protein: CASTGTDGGEQYF.

A remark on this clonotype: Sequence at one end of the junction differs from germline and may be a read error. The chain recombines TRBV27 with TRBJ2-7; D may be TRBD1 (6 bases). CDR3 length equals 14 residues. Germline V CDR1 and CDR2: MNHEY, SMNVEV (reference sequence). In DNA form, the CDR3 reads TGTGCCAACAGTTTTAGCAGGGGTTCCTACGAGCAGTACTTC. Translated: CANSFSRGSYEQYF.